The sequence of this T cell receptor (beta chain) was determined in a study of control samples from healthy donors and cancer patients. V gave up 2 bases and J gave up 7 bases; unmatched junction bases: 1. CDR1 is SGDLS, CDR2 YYNGEE, per germline. This CDR3 has 14 residues. This table comes from immunoSEQ multiplex PCR, and its TCRdb copy is limited to in-frame clones, with some not included. The table records around 110,000 clones, 85% to 95% of them present only once. The genes are TRBV9 and TRBJ1-6; 9 bases line up with TRBD1. This clonotype was obtained from a man aged 25-45 years in good health. Sequencing was carried out using blood. The DNA for the CDR3 is TGTGCCAGCAGCGTGGGGACAGGGAATTCACCCCTCCACTTT. Translation: CASSVGTGNSPLHF.